This T cell receptor (beta chain) was identified during a study of neoadjuvant anti-PD-1 for oral cavity cancer. Profiled with immunoSEQ multiplex PCR; TCRdb holds only in-frame clones, not every one. Here the sample spans tens of thousands of clones, roughly 35% being singletons. J gave up 8 bases and V 3 bases, and 7 bases lay outside the gene matches. Germline V gene lookup returns CDR1 LNHNV and CDR2 YYDKDF (reference sequence). This CDR3 contains 15 residues. Sample time point: after neoadjuvant nivolumab, at surgical resection. The chain uses TRBV15 and TRBJ2-2; 9 positions match TRBD1. Sequencing used tumor tissue, obtained after nivolumab (anti-PD-1) treatment. This clonotype originated in a person aged 35-79 years with oral cavity squamous cell carcinoma. The CDR3: CATSRGGQGSGELFF. CDR3 in DNA: TGTGCCACCAGCAGGGGAGGACAGGGGTCAGGGGAGCTGTTTTTT.